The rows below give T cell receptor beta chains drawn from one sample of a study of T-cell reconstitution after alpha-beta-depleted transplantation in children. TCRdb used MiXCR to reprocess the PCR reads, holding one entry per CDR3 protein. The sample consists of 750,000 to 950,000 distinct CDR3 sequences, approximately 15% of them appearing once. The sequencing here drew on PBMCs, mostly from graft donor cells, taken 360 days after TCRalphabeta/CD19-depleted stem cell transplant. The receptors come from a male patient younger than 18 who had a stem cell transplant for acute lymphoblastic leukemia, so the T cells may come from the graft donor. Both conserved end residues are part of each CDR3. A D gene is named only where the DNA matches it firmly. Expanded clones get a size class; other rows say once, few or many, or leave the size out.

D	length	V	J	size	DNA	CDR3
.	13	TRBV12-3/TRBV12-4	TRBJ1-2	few	TGTGCCAGCACTACAACAGGGTACTATGGCTACACCTTC	CASTTTGYYGYTF
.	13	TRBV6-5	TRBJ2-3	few	TGTGCCAGCAGTTGGGGTTCGGCAGATACGCAGTATTTT	CASSWGSADTQYF
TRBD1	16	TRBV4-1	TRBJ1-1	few	TGCGCCAGCAGCCAAGAATATAGGGGGACAGGGGCTGAAGCTTTCTTT	CASSQEYRGTGAEAFF
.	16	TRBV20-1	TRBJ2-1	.	TGCAGTCCTCGGGACACTGTTGGGCTCTCCTACAATGAGCAGTTCTTC	CSPRDTVGLSYNEQFF
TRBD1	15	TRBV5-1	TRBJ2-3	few	TGCGCCAGCAGATTGGCCGGGACAGGGTTAGATACGCAGTATTTT	CASRLAGTGLDTQYF
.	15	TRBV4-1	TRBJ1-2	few	TGCGCCAGCAGCCAAGACCGGGACCAAAACTATGGCTACACCTTC	CASSQDRDQNYGYTF
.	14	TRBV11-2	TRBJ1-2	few	TGTGCCAGCAGCACCCCGAGAGCTAACTATGGCTACACCTTC	CASSTPRANYGYTF
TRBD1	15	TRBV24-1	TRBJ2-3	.	TGTGCCACCACGAGGGACAGGGGGCGCGCAGATACGCAGTATTTT	CATTRDRGRADTQYF
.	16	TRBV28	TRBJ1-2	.	TGTGCCAGCAGTTTGCCCCCGAATGCGGGGACCTATGGCTACACCTTC	CASSLPPNAGTYGYTF
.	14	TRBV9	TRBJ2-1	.	TGTGCCAGTTCCGCCGTCCCCTACTACAATGAGCAGTTCTTC	CASSAVPYYNEQFF
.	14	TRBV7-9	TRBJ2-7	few	TGTGCCAGCAGCTCAGGACAGACAGCCTACGAGCAGTACTTC	CASSSGQTAYEQYF
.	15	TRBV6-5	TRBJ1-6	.	TGTGCCAGCAGTTACTCGAGACAGGCTAATTCACCCCTCCACTTT	CASSYSRQANSPLHF
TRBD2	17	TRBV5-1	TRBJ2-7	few	TGCGCCAGCAGCTGGACGATCTCGACTAGCGGACGGCAGGAGCAGTACTTC	CASSWTISTSGRQEQYF
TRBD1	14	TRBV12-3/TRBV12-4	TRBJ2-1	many	TGTGCCAGCATTGCGGACAGGGGCTACAATGAGCAGTTCTTC	CASIADRGYNEQFF
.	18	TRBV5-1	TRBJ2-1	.	TGCGCCAGCAGCTTGGGAGGCCCTAGGGGGTTCTCCTACAATGAGCAGTTCTTC	CASSLGGPRGFSYNEQFF
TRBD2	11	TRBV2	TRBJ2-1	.	TGTGCCAGCAGACCGGGACTATCGCAGTTCTTC	CASRPGLSQFF
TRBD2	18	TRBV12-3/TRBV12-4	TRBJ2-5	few	TGTGCCAGCGGGTCACCATGGACTAGCGGGAGCCATCAAGAGACCCAGTACTTC	CASGSPWTSGSHQETQYF
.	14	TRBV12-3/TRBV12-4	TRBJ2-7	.	TGTGCCAGCAGTATACAGGGCGCTACCTACGAGCAGTACTTC	CASSIQGATYEQYF
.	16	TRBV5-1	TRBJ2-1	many	TGCGCCAGCAGCTTGGGTCCGCCCGTAGGATACAATGAGCAGTTCTTC	CASSLGPPVGYNEQFF
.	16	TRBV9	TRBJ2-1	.	TGTGCCAGCAGTCCCGACCCGGGCGTTTCCTACAATGAGCAGTTCTTC	CASSPDPGVSYNEQFF
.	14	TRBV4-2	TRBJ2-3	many	TGTGCCAGCAGCCAAGGGGGACGGGCGGATACGCAGTATTTT	CASSQGGRADTQYF
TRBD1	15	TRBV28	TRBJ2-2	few	TGTGCCAGCAGTTTCAGGGGGCGAATTTCCGGGGAGCTGTTTTTT	CASSFRGRISGELFF
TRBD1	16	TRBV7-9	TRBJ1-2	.	TGTGCCAGCAGCGGGGACCAGGGGGCCCGAAACTATGGCTACACCTTC	CASSGDQGARNYGYTF
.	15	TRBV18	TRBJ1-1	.	TGTGCCAGCTCACCACTCGGACAGCTCTCTACCGAAGCTTTCTTT	CASSPLGQLSTEAFF
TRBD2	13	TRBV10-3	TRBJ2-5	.	TGTGCCATCGCACTAGCGAACCAAGAGACCCAGTACTTC	CAIALANQETQYF
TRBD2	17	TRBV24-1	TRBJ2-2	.	TGTGCCACCGCCTCGGTGTGGACTAGCGGGAACACCGGGGAGCTGTTTTTT	CATASVWTSGNTGELFF
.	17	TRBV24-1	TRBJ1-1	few	TGTGCCACCAGTGACCCTCGAACCAGGGGAGGGAACACTGAAGCTTTCTTT	CATSDPRTRGGNTEAFF
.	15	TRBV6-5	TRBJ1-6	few	TGTGCCAGCAGTTACTCGAACAGGGCCAATTCACCCCTCCACTTT	CASSYSNRANSPLHF
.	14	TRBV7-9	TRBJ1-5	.	TGTGCCAGCAGCCCGACTGGGATTAATCAGCCCCAGCATTTT	CASSPTGINQPQHF
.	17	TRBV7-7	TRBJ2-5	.	TGTGCCAGCAGCTTAGGTCGATCTCTGCGGGACGGGGGGACCCAGTACTTC	CASSLGRSLRDGGTQYF
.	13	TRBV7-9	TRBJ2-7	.	TGTGCCAGCAGCTTAGTGGAAACCTACGAGCAGTACTTC	CASSLVETYEQYF
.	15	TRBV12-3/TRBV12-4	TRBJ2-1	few	TGTGCCAGCAGGTTAACGGGACTTACATACAATGAGCAGTTCTTC	CASRLTGLTYNEQFF
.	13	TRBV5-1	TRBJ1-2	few	TGCGCCAGCAGCTTGGAGGTTGACTATGGCTACACCTTC	CASSLEVDYGYTF
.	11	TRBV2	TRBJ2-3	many	TGTGCCAGCAAACCATTGGATACGCAGTATTTT	CASKPLDTQYF
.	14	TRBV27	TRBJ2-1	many	TGTGCCAGCAAGGCTCATTCTTCGTCCAATGAGCAGTTCTTC	CASKAHSSSNEQFF
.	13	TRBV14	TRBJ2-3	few	TGTGCCAGCAGCCAAGCGGGATTAGATACGCAGTATTTT	CASSQAGLDTQYF